The source of this TCR beta chain is a study of CD8 T cells in ankylosing spondylitis. Study conclusions and caveats: The clones that were linked to disease were reported to be significantly enriched in matched synovial fluid samples from ankylosing spondylitis patients. Within peripheral blood, clones linked to disease were CD8+ and relatively rare.

V lost 6 bases, J lost 4 bases, and 19 bases lay in between. This CDR3 is 15 amino acids long. TCRdb reprocessed the 5' RACE reads via MiXCR and lists one record per CDR3 protein. The repertoire has 250,000 or so distinct CDR3 sequences, 15% to 20% of them found once; the top ten carry 25% to 40%. For this clonotype: The antigen is not known.

This clonotype was obtained from a male donor with ankylosing spondylitis or in good health (not recorded which). The rearrangement uses TRBV12-3 or TRBV12-4 and TRBJ2-7; D possibly matches TRBD1 or TRBD2 (7 bases each). The sequencing sample was made of blood, either unsorted or a sorted T cell fraction (not recorded which). CDR3 protein: CASRGLTGRGYEQYF. The CDR3 region has the DNA TGTGCCAGCAGGGGGCTGACAGGGAGGGGATACGAGCAGTACTTC.